This T cell receptor (beta chain) derives from a study of T cell responses to AZD1222 COVID-19 vaccine. Whole-study context: Analysis merged second doses at about 4 or about 12 weeks. Study findings and constraints: Spike-specific TCRs gained breadth and depth after people received two AZD1222 doses. Donors were mostly white British, more females; clonal diversity possibly underestimated.

TCRdb's table, derived via immunoSEQ multiplex PCR, lists solely in-frame clones and lacks some. The table has about 72,000 clones, over 75% seen once. Turning to this clone: Its antigen is still unknown.

The CDR3 runs 13 residues. Deletions cut 6 bases from V and 4 bases from J, with 13 bases between. CDR1 SGHRS and CDR2 YFSETQ come from the germline V gene. Sequenced here: peripheral blood, sampled on day 0 of AZD1222 vaccination. The TCR was taken from an adult in good health. V is TRBV5-1 and J is TRBJ1-1, with D possibly matching TRBD1 (6 bases). The CDR3 DNA is TGCGCCAGCACCCCGACAGGCAGCACTGAAGCTTTCTTT. It translates to CASTPTGSTEAFF.